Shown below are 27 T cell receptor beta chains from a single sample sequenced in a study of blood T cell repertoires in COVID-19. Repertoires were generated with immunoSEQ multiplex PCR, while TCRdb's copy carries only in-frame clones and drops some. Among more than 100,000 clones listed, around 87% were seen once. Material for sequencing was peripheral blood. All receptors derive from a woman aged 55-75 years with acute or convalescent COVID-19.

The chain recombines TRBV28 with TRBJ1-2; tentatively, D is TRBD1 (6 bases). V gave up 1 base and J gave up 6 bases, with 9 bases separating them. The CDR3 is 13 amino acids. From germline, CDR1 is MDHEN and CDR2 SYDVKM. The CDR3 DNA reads TGTGCCAGCAGTTTATTAGGGGGTAATGGCTACACCTTC. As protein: CASSLLGGNGYTF.

Here the CDR3 DNA reads TGTGCCAGTAGAACGACAGGGTCTGGAAACACCATATATTTT. Residues: CASRTTGSGNTIYF. This chain joins TRBV19 and TRBJ1-3; 7 positions agree with TRBD1. Germline values: CDR1 LNHDA, CDR2 SQIVND (reference sequence). V dropped 6 bases and J dropped 1; count of bases not matched to a gene: 3. The CDR3 sequence is 14 residues long.

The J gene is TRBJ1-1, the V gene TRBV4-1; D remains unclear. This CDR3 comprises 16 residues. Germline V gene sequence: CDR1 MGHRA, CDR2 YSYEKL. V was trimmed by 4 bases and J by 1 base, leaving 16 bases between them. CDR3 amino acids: CASSREGGVSNTEAFF. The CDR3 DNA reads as TGCGCCAGCAGCCGGGAGGGTGGGGTCTCGAACACTGAAGCTTTCTTT.

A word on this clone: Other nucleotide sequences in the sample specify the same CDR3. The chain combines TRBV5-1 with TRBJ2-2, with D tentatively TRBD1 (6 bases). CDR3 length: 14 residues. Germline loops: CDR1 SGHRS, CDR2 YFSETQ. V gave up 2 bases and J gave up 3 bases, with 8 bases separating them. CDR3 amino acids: CASSFHRDTGELFF. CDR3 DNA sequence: TGCGCCAGCAGCTTCCACAGGGACACCGGGGAGCTGTTTTTT. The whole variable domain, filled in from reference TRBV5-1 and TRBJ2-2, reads KAGVTQTPRYLIKTRGQQVTLSCSPISGHRSVSWYQQTPGQGLQFLFEYFSETQRNKGNFPGRFSGRQFSNSRSEMNVSTLELGDSALYLCASSFHRDTGELFFGEGSRLTVL.

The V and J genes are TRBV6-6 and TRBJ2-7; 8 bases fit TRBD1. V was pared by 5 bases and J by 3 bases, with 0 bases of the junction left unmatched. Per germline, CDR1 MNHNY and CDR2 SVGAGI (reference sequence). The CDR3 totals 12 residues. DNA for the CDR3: TGTGCCAGCAGTGACAGGGGCTACGAGCAGTACTTC. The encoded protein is CASSDRGYEQYF.

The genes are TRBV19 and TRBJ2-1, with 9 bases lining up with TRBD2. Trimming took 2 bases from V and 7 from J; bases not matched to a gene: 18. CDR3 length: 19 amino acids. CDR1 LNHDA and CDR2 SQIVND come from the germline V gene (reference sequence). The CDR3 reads CASSISAPRGAGGGNEQFF. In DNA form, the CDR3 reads TGTGCCAGTAGTATATCGGCCCCCCGGGGAGCGGGAGGAGGAAATGAGCAGTTCTTC.

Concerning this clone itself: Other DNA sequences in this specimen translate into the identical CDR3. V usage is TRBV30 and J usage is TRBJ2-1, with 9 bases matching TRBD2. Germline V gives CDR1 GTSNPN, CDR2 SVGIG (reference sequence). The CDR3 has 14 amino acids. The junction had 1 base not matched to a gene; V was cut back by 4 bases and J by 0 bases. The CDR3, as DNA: TGTGCCTGGATGACTAGCGGCTCCTACAATGAGCAGTTCTTC. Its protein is CAWMTSGSYNEQFF.

The CDR3 reads CASSEAGGLGGELFF. DNA of the CDR3: TGTGCCAGTAGTGAGGCGGGAGGGCTTGGCGGGGAGCTGTTTTTT. The chain joins TRBV19 to TRBJ2-2; 9 bases map to TRBD2. CDR3 length: 15 amino acids. Germline-derived CDR1 and CDR2 are LNHDA and SQIVND (reference sequence). Trimming took 5 bases from V and 7 from J; bases not matched to a gene: 8. The whole variable domain, filled in from reference TRBV19 and TRBJ2-2, reads DGGITQSPKYLFRKEGQNVTLSCEQNLNHDAMYWYRQDPGQGLRLIYYSQIVNDFQKGDIAEGYSVSREKKESFPLTVTSAQKNPTAFYLCASSEAGGLGGELFFGEGSRLTVL.

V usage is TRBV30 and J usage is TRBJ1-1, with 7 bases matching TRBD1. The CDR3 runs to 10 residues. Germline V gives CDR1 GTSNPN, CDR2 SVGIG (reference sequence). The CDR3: CAGGFTEAFF. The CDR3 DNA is TGTGCAGGGGGCTTCACTGAAGCTTTCTTT.

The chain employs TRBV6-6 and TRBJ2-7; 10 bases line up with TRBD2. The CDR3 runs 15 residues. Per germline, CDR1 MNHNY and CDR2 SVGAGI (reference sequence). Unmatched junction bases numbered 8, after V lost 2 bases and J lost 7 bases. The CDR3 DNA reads TGTGCCAGCAGTTACGGAGCGGGAGGGCCAAGGGAGCAGTACGTC. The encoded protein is CASSYGAGGPREQYV.

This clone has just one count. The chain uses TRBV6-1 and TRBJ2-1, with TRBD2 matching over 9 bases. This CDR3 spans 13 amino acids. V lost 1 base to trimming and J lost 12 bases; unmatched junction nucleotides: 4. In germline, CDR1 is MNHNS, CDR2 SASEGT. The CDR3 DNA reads TGTGCCAGCAGTGAAGAAGGCGGGAGGGGGCAGTTCTTC. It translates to CASSEEGGRGQFF.

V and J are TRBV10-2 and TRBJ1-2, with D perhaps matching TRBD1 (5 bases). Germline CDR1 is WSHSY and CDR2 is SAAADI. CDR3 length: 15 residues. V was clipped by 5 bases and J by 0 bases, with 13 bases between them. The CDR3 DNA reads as TGCGCCAGCAGTTATTCGGGGGGGGCTAACTATGGCTACACCTTC. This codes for CASSYSGGANYGYTF.

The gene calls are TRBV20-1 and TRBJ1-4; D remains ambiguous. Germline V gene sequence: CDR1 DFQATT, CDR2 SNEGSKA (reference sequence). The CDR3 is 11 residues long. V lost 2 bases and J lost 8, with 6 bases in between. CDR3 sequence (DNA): TGCAGTGCTAGATTTCGGGAAAAACTGTTTTTT. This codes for CSARFREKLFF.

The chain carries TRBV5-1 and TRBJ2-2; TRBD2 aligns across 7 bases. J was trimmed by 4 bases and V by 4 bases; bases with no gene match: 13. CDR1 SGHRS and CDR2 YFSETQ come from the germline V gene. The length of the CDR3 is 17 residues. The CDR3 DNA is TGCGCCAGCAGCCTAGCCGCGGCTAGCGGACCCACCGGGGAGCTGTTTTTT. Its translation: CASSLAAASGPTGELFF.

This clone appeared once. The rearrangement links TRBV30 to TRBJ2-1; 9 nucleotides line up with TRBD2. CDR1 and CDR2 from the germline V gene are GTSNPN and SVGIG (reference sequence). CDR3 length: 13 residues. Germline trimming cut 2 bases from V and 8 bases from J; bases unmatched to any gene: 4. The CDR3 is CAWSPLAGYEQFF. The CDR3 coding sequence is TGTGCCTGGAGTCCTCTAGCGGGATATGAGCAGTTCTTC.

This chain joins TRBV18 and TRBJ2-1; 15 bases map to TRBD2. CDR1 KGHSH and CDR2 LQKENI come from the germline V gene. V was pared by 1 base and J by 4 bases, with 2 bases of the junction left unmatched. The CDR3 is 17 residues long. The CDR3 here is CASSPLGLAGGYNEQFF. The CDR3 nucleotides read TGTGCCAGCTCACCACTCGGACTAGCGGGAGGGTACAATGAGCAGTTCTTC.

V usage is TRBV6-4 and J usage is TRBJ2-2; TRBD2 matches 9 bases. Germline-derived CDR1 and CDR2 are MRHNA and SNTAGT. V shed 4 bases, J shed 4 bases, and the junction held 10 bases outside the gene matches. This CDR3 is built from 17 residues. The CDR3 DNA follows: TGTGCCAGCAGTGCTCGTGTGATAGCGGGAGTCACCGGGGAGCTGTTTTTT. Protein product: CASSARVIAGVTGELFF.

CDR3 nucleotides: TGTGCCAGCACGGCGGGGGTAAGCACAGATACGCAGTATTTT. This codes for CASTAGVSTDTQYF. This rearrangement joins TRBV5-4 to TRBJ2-3, with TRBD2 identical over 7 bases. Germline lookup yields CDR1 SGHNT and CDR2 YYREEE (reference sequence). V gave up 6 bases and J gave up 0 bases; unmatched junction bases: 4. This CDR3 has 14 amino acids.

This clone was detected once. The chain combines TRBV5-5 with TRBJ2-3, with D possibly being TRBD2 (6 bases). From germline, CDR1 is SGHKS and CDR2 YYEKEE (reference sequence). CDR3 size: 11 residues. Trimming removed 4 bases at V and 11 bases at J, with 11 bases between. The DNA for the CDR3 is TGTGCCAGCAGCGCGGACTACTGGCAGTATTTT. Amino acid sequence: CASSADYWQYF.

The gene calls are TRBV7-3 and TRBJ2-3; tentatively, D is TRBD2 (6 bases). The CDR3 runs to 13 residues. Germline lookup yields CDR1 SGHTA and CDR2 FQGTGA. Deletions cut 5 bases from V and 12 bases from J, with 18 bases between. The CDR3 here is CASSPGSGFYQYF. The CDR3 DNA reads TGTGCCAGCAGCCCGGGGAGCGGGTTTTATCAGTATTTT.

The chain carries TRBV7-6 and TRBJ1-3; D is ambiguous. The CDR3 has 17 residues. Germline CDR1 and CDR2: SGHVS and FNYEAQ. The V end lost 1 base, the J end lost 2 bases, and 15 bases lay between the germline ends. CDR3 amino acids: CASSLGGGLGPGNTIYF. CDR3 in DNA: TGTGCCAGCAGCTTAGGTGGAGGGCTAGGCCCTGGAAACACCATATATTTT. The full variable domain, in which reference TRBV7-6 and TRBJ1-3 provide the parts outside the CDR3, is GAGVSQSPRYKVTKRGQDVALRCDPISGHVSLYWYRQALGQGPEFLTYFNYEAQQDKSGLPNDRFSAERPEGSISTLTIQRTEQRDSAMYRCASSLGGGLGPGNTIYFGEGSWLTVV.

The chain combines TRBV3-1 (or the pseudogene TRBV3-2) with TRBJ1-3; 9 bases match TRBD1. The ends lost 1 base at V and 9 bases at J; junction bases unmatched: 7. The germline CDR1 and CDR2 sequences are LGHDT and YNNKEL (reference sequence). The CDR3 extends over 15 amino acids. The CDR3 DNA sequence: TGTGCCAGCAGCCAAGTGGGACAGGGTGATGGCACCATATATTTT. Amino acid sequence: CASSQVGQGDGTIYF.

Here the CDR3 DNA reads TGCGCCAGCCTTACCCATCTAGGTTCCGGGGAGCTGTTTTTT. As protein: CASLTHLGSGELFF. The chain recombines TRBV4-1 with TRBJ2-2; the D is unclear. Trimming left V 8 bases short and J 6 bases short, with 16 bases between. Germline loops: CDR1 MGHRA, CDR2 YSYEKL. There are 14 residues in the CDR3.

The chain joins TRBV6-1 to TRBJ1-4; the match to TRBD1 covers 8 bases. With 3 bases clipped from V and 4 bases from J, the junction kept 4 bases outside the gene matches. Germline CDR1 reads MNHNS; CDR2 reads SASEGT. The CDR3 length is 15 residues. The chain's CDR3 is CASSERQGFNEKLFF. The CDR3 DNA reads TGTGCCAGCAGTGAGCGACAGGGGTTTAATGAAAAACTGTTTTTT.

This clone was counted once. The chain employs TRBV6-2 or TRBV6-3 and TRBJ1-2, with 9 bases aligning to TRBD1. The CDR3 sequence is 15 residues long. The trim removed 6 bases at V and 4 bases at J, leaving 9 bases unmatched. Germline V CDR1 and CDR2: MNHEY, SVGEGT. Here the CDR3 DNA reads TGTGCCAGCAGCCGGGGACAGGGTATCATCTATGGCTACACCTTC. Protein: CASSRGQGIIYGYTF.

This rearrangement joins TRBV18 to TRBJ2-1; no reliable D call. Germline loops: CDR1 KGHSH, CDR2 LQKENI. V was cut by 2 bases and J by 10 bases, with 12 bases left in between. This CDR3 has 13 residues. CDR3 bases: TGTGCCAGCTCACCAATGGCCCGATGGGAGCAGTTCTTC. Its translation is CASSPMARWEQFF. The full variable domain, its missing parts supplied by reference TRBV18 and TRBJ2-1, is NAGVMQNPRHLVRRRGQEARLRCSPMKGHSHVYWYRQLPEEGLKFMVYLQKENIIDESGMPKERFSAEFPKEGPSILRIQQVVRGDSAAYFCASSPMARWEQFFGPGTRLTVL.

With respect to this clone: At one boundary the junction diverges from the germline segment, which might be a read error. In DNA form, the CDR3 reads TGTGCCAGCAGCCCGACGGATATTAACTATGGCTATACCTTC. It is translated as CASSPTDINYGYTF. V usage is TRBV7-6 and J usage is TRBJ1-2, with unresolved D. This CDR3 is built from 14 residues. From germline, CDR1 is SGHVS and CDR2 FNYEAQ.